Each of the 10 T cell receptor beta chains below was sequenced from the same sample in a study of memory CD4+ T cells and cytomegalovirus serostatus. The sort gate was single viable CD3+CD4+CD8-CD45RO+ cells for memory CD4+ T cells. This table comes from immunoSEQ multiplex PCR, and its TCRdb copy is limited to in-frame clones, with some not included. The repertoire includes about 48,000 clones, around four fifths of them detected once, and around 0.77% sits in the top ten. Material: memory CD4+ T cells from blood. These receptors all come from an adult in good health and CMV-seronegative.

The rearrangement links TRBV2 to TRBJ1-1; 7 bases match TRBD1. CDR3 size: 14 residues. Germline CDR1 reads SNHLY; CDR2 reads FYNNEI. After removal of 6 bases from V and 0 bases from J, the junction contained 4 bases not matched to a gene. CDR3 amino acids: CASSSGQVNTEAFF. The CDR3 nucleotides are TGTGCCAGCAGCTCCGGACAGGTGAACACTGAAGCTTTCTTT.

This clone was counted only a few times. The chain recombines TRBV6-1 with TRBJ2-7, with a tentative D call TRBD2 (5 bases). The CDR3 sequence is 14 residues long. The germline V gene has CDR1 MNHNS and CDR2 SASEGT. Trimming stripped 1 base from V and 2 bases from J, with 9 bases between. The CDR3 coding sequence is TGTGCCAGCAGTGAAGTCTACGGGGCCTACGAGCAGTACTTC. Its translation: CASSEVYGAYEQYF.

The chain has TRBV5-1 and TRBJ2-5, with D possibly being TRBD2 (5 bases). Germline V gene data show CDR1 as SGHRS and CDR2 as YFSETQ. Trimming pared 3 bases from V and 5 bases from J, leaving 17 bases between. This CDR3 region has 15 residues. The CDR3: CASSWFTAGEETQYF. In DNA, the CDR3 is TGCGCCAGCAGCTGGTTCACGGCGGGCGAGGAGACCCAGTACTTC.

The rearrangement links TRBV30 to TRBJ2-3; D tentatively fits TRBD1 or TRBD2 (6 bases each). From germline, CDR1 is GTSNPN and CDR2 SVGIG (reference sequence). This CDR3 has 13 amino acids. Trimming removed 3 bases from V and 4 bases from J, with 11 bases in between. The CDR3 DNA reads TGTGCCTGGAGGAAGGGGGGCCCAGATACGCAGTATTTT. It specifies CAWRKGGPDTQYF.

This clone came up once. The CDR3 DNA is TGTGCCAGCAGTCCTCGTAGCTCCTACGAGCAGTACTTC. Its translation: CASSPRSSYEQYF. The V and J genes are TRBV27 and TRBJ2-7; D unresolved. The ends were cut back, 5 bases at V and 0 bases at J, with 8 bases in the middle. This CDR3 has 13 amino acids. CDR1 is MNHEY, CDR2 SMNVEV, per germline (reference sequence).

The chain carries TRBV28 and TRBJ2-5; no clear D gene. This CDR3 has 13 residues. Germline V gene sequence: CDR1 MDHEN, CDR2 SYDVKM. V lost 3 bases and J 5 bases, leaving 10 bases between the germline ends. The CDR3, as DNA: TGTGCCAGCAGTTTGGCCAGCCAGGAGACCCAGTACTTC. Amino acids: CASSLASQETQYF. The full variable domain, its missing parts supplied by reference TRBV28 and TRBJ2-5, is DVKVTQSSRYLVKRTGEKVFLECVQDMDHENMFWYRQDPGLGLRLIYFSYDVKMKEKGDIPEGYSVSREKKERFSLILESASTNQTSMYLCASSLASQETQYFGPGTRLLVL.

The chain employs TRBV6-5 and TRBJ1-2, with D unclear. The germline CDR1 and CDR2 sequences are MNHEY and SVGAGI. V was clipped by 2 bases and J by 8 bases, with 15 bases between them. The CDR3 has 14 residues. The CDR3 spells CASSYRQETSGYTF. The CDR3 bases are TGTGCCAGCAGTTACAGGCAGGAAACTTCCGGCTACACCTTC.

This clone occurred a few times. The rearrangement joins TRBV5-1 to TRBJ1-1, with 9 positions matching TRBD1. This CDR3 has 16 amino acids. Trimming took 6 bases from V and 3 from J; bases not matched to a gene: 12. The germline V gene has CDR1 SGHRS and CDR2 YFSETQ. The CDR3: CASTKLKQGADTEAFF. The CDR3 DNA sequence: TGCGCCAGCACCAAACTTAAACAGGGGGCGGACACTGAAGCTTTCTTT.

The V gene is TRBV30, the J gene TRBJ2-5; TRBD2 matches 9 bases. The CDR3 is made up of 13 amino acids. The J segment lost 2 bases and the V segment lost 3 bases, leaving 1 base of the junction unmatched. The germline V gene encodes CDR1 GTSNPN and CDR2 SVGIG (reference sequence). CDR3 residues: CAWRAGGQETQYF. CDR3 nucleotides: TGTGCCTGGAGAGCGGGGGGACAAGAGACCCAGTACTTC.

In its sample, this clone was seen once. The chain uses TRBV2 and TRBJ2-7; 8 bases fit TRBD2. CDR1 is SNHLY and CDR2 is FYNNEI in the germline V gene. The V gene end was trimmed by 2 bases and the J gene end by 3 bases; junction bases not matched to a gene: 6. The CDR3 is made up of 15 amino acids. This CDR3 reads CASSERGGSIYEQYF. The CDR3 DNA sequence: TGTGCCAGCAGTGAACGGGGGGGATCGATCTACGAGCAGTACTTC.